The 5 T cell receptor beta chains in this list originate from one sample, sequenced in a study of cytomegalovirus exposure and HLA in healthy donors. The PCR used 60 Vbeta and 13 Jbeta primers. Data came from immunoSEQ multiplex PCR; TCRdb stores just in-frame clones and leaves some out. The repertoire holds approximately 99,000 clones, roughly two thirds seen once, with over 3% in the top ten. Sequencing was done on a sample of PBMCs. The receptors derive from a man in his forties or fifties in good health and CMV-seronegative.

This clone has a single count. The genes are TRBV2 and TRBJ1-2; 8 bases map to TRBD1. After removal of 10 bases from V and 3 bases from J, the junction contained 22 bases not matched to a gene. Germline lookup yields CDR1 SNHLY and CDR2 FYNNEI. CDR3 length: 18 amino acids. CDR3 DNA: TGTGCCAACCAAATTCTCGACAGGGGATCCCAATACGACTATGGCTACACCTTC. This sequence encodes CANQILDRGSQYDYGYTF.

V is TRBV18 and J is TRBJ2-7, with D uncertain. The V end lost 3 bases, the J end lost 4 bases, and 10 bases lay between the germline ends. This CDR3 is 13 amino acids long. Germline V gene lookup returns CDR1 KGHSH and CDR2 LQKENI. The CDR3 region is CASSPPSIYEQYF. The CDR3, as DNA: TGTGCCAGCTCACCTCCTAGTATTTACGAGCAGTACTTC.

The V gene is TRBV19, the J gene TRBJ2-3; TRBD2 might be the D (5 bases). This CDR3 comprises 14 residues. The germline CDR1 and CDR2 sequences are LNHDA and SQIVND (reference sequence). The V and J ends lost 7 bases and 3 bases respectively, with 14 bases between them. CDR3 loop: CASNTPGMTDTQYF. The CDR3 nucleotides read TGTGCCAGTAATACCCCGGGGATGACAGATACGCAGTATTTT.

This clone was recorded only once. The chain uses TRBV19 and TRBJ2-2; 9 nucleotides match TRBD1. Losses at the gene ends were 9 bases for V and 2 bases for J; bases not matched to a gene: 4. The CDR3 is 14 amino acids. CDR1 is LNHDA, CDR2 SQIVND, per germline (reference sequence). CDR3 sequence: CASNRGLNTGELFF. In nucleotides, the CDR3 is TGTGCCAGCAACAGGGGGCTTAACACCGGGGAGCTGTTTTTT. The whole variable domain, filled in from reference TRBV19 and TRBJ2-2, reads DGGITQSPKYLFRKEGQNVTLSCEQNLNHDAMYWYRQDPGQGLRLIYYSQIVNDFQKGDIAEGYSVSREKKESFPLTVTSAQKNPTAFYLCASNRGLNTGELFFGEGSRLTVL.

The V call is TRBV6-6, the J call TRBJ1-2; 8 bases align to TRBD1. J lost 8 bases, V lost 2 bases, and 7 bases had no gene match. The CDR3 spans 14 residues. Germline V CDR1 and CDR2: MNHNY, SVGAGI (reference sequence). The CDR3 is CASSYTLDRVGYTF. The CDR3 coding sequence is TGTGCCAGCAGTTACACGCTGGACAGGGTCGGCTACACCTTC.